Listed below are T cell receptor beta chains from one sample, sequenced in a study of T cell changes during pregnancy in multiple sclerosis. The repertoire was sequenced with immunoSEQ multiplex PCR; TCRdb's copy has only in-frame clones and lacks some. The repertoire includes approximately 33,000 clones, 88% of them detected once, and about 0.8% sits in the top ten. The sample here was CD4+ T cells from peripheral blood mononuclear cells, taken in the first trimester of pregnancy. These receptor sequences come from a female donor in good health, enrolled as a control in a pregnancy study. Both conserved end residues are part of each CDR3. The D gene is left open where the match is weak. Not every row has a clone size; where given, it reads once, few, many or a size class.

>13|-|few|TRBJ1-2|TRBV29-1
TGCAGCGTGGGGGGTGGGGAAGGCTATGGCTACACCTTC
CSVGGGEGYGYTF
>14|-|-|TRBJ1-2|TRBV27
TGTGCCAGCAGTTCCGGGACATCCAACTATGGCTACACCTTC
CASSSGTSNYGYTF
>16|-|-|TRBJ2-5|TRBV9
TGTGCCAGCAGCTCCCCACACAGGGGGGGCTTGGAGACCCAGTACTTC
CASSSPHRGGLETQYF
>14|-|few|TRBJ2-3|TRBV19
TGTGCCAGTAGCCAAGGGGGGGGCACAGATACGCAGTATTTT
CASSQGGGTDTQYF
>14|TRBD2|-|TRBJ2-3|TRBV15
TGTGCCACCAGCAACGCGGGGGGGACAGATACGCAGTATTTT
CATSNAGGTDTQYF
>14|TRBD1|-|TRBJ1-2|TRBV25-1
TGTGCCAGCAGTGACCCAGACAGGGGTGAGGGCTACACCTTC
CASSDPDRGEGYTF
>16|-|-|TRBJ1-6|TRBV5-8
TGTGCCAGCAGGTTGACGACAGGAAAAGGGAATTCACCCCTCCACTTT
CASRLTTGKGNSPLHF
>15|-|-|TRBJ1-4|TRBV11-2
TGTGCCAGCAGCTCCTTAATCGCAACTAATGAAAAACTGTTTTTT
CASSSLIATNEKLFF
>14|-|-|TRBJ2-7|TRBV11-2
TGTGCCAGCAGCTTAGATCGCCGGTTCTACGAGCAGTACTTC
CASSLDRRFYEQYF
>18|TRBD2|-|TRBJ2-2|TRBV7-2
TGTGCCAGCAGCCCCCGGACTAGCGGGGGAAAGAACACCGGGGAGCTGTTTTTT
CASSPRTSGGKNTGELFF
>14|-|-|TRBJ2-7|TRBV4-1
TGCGCCAGCAGCCAAGTCGCAGGGATATACGAGCAGTACTTC
CASSQVAGIYEQYF
>13|TRBD1|-|TRBJ1-2|TRBV5-6
TGTGCCAGCAGCTCAACGACAGGGAGAGGCTACACCTTC
CASSSTTGRGYTF
>15|-|-|TRBJ1-5|TRBV19
TGTGCCAGTAGTGCCCAGGCGCAGTCTAATCAGCCCCAGCATTTT
CASSAQAQSNQPQHF
>15|-|-|TRBJ1-1|TRBV7-2
TGTGCCAGCAGTTTATGGACAGAACCCAACACTGAAGCTTTCTTT
CASSLWTEPNTEAFF
>12|-|-|TRBJ1-2|TRBV2
TGTGCCAGCAGTGAAGGTGGCGGTGGCTACACCTTC
CASSEGGGGYTF
>14|-|-|TRBJ2-1|TRBV7-2
TGTGCCAGCAGCTTACTCGTGGGCACCAAAGAGCAGTTCTTC
CASSLLVGTKEQFF
>12|-|-|TRBJ1-1|TRBV6-1
TGTGCCAGCAGTGAAGTTCGAGAAGAGGCTTTCTTT
CASSEVREEAFF
>13|TRBD2|-|TRBJ2-5|TRBV4-2
TGTGCCAGCAGCCAAGTGAGCGGGGGACATCAGTACTTC
CASSQVSGGHQYF
>14|TRBD2|-|TRBJ2-1|TRBV19
TGTGCCAGTAGTGTACTAGCGGGGAACAATGAGCAGTTCTTC
CASSVLAGNNEQFF
>16|TRBD2|-|TRBJ2-1|TRBV11-2
TGTGCCAGCAGCCCCCAGCGGCTAGCGGGGGCTAATGAGCAGTTCTTC
CASSPQRLAGANEQFF
>15|-|-|TRBJ2-3|TRBV19
TGTGCCAGTAGTATAGCGCGGGGAAGCACAGATACGCAGTATTTT
CASSIARGSTDTQYF
>14|TRBD1|-|TRBJ2-1|TRBV9
TGTGCCAGCAGCGTAGCGGGACAGTTATATGAGCAGTTCTTC
CASSVAGQLYEQFF